This T cell receptor (beta chain) is from a study of cytomegalovirus exposure and HLA in healthy donors (dated by TCRdb to the late 2010s). Turning to the overall study: A later analysis indicated that the 120 validation repertoires were generated on the platform also employed for the approximately 700 repertoires of the first cohort. The study aimed to test whether cataloging public T cell receptors could reveal signatures of past pathogen exposure. In addition to the first cohort of 666 subjects, a separate validation cohort of 120 different subjects was used. To predict cytomegalovirus infection status, the study combined high-throughput TCR immunosequencing, statistical association of individual TCRs with disease status, and machine learning. Study-level results and caveats: In a later analysis, TCRs clustered in the first cohort were found to also tend to co-occur in the approximately 110 validation repertoires, with approximately 95% of cluster scores above 0. The classifier was reported to diagnose cytomegalovirus status with high specificity and sensitivity in both the original cohort and the validation cohort. A few of the identified cytomegalovirus-associated TCR beta chains were confirmed in vitro to be specific for cytomegalovirus antigens. A later analysis lacked HLA typing for the validation cohort, so it scored co-occurrence in that cohort across all 120 repertoires. According to the authors, the approach could potentially be generalized to other disease states and immunological phenotypes. The study listed approximately 160 TCR beta chains as associated with cytomegalovirus. Across donors, most TCR sequences were observed very rarely, whereas some public TCRs were present in many individuals.

Libraries were built with the immunoSEQ multiplex PCR assay. Per the original workflow: A statistical classification framework was built to diagnose cytomegalovirus status from the catalog of TCR beta chain sequences. TCRdb stores this immuneACCESS table with in-frame sequences only. Part of the clones is absent; in the studies checked, under half of the shortfall reflects unresolved V genes, and no reason is known for the rest. V and J calls and clone size are as listed in that table; D and trimming were resolved from the DNA. The sample table contains under 200,000 clones; only one count was recorded for approximately 96% of them. About 0.94% of the sample is held by the ten biggest clonotypes. Separate from the approximately 670-subject first cohort, the validation cohort of over 90 subjects was the group to which the donors belonged. To note about this clone: Its antigen has not been determined. No base-level quality is on record; no much larger clone is a single base apart.

Unmatched junction bases come to 8, with V trimmed by 6 bases and J by 1 base. There are 16 amino acids in the CDR3, from cysteine to phenylalanine inclusive. Only the CDR3 region is kept as DNA, spanning 48 bases read in frame from base 1. Based on the germline V gene, the CDR1 and CDR2 sequences are SGHAT and FQNNGV. This receptor was obtained from a woman younger than 35 in good health and CMV-seronegative. The chain joins TRBV11-2 to TRBJ2-7; TRBD2 agrees with 11 junctional bases. Sample: PBMCs. The CDR3 region has the sequence CASRPLAGGLSYEQYF. The DNA sequence is given as TGTGCCAGCAGACCTCTAGCGGGGGGTTTGTCCTACGAGCAGTACTTC.